The clone carrying this TCR beta chain was counted a few times. These data are taken from a study of T-cell memory formation after mild COVID-19. cDNA libraries for TCR alpha and TCR beta, carrying sample barcodes and UMIs, came from 5'RACE with constant-segment primers. TCRdb called the 5' RACE reads again in MiXCR, with one record for every CDR3 protein. The repertoire holds tens of thousands of distinct CDR3 sequences, about 30% seen once, with about 42% in the top ten. Trimming left V 2 bases short and J 1 base short, with 15 bases between. The CDR3 is 16 amino acids. CDR1 and CDR2 from the germline V gene are SGHDT and YYEEEE.

This chain uses TRBV5-6 with TRBJ1-2; possibly TRBD1 for D (5 bases). This TCR derives from a man between 18 and 29 years old who had mild COVID-19 (a few samples of this study predate the infection). Cell type and time point are not known. What was sequenced was PBMCs or a T cell subset sorted from them (not recorded which). The CDR3 region has the DNA TGTGCCAGCAGCTTAAAGGGGTCCCTCTTTAACTATGGCTACACCTTC. This sequence encodes CASSLKGSLFNYGYTF.